This T cell receptor (beta chain) was obtained from a study of T cells in Graves' hyperthyroidism and ophthalmopathy. Study results and limitations: Also found in blood were most expanded thyroid clonotypes above 0.001. Classification by a 13 V-J model distinguished ophthalmopathy from stable hyperthyroidism.

The trim removed 3 bases at V and 5 bases at J, leaving 13 bases unmatched. CDR1 is SGHDT and CDR2 is YYEEEE in the germline V gene. This CDR3 has 18 amino acids. To note about this clonotype: The antigen remains undetermined.

Clinical symptoms, serum thyroxine, TRAb, thyroid ultrasound and orbital computed tomography established diagnosis. Template material for amplifying TCR beta CDR3 regions consisted of RNA transcripts. Primed by the HTBI set, a first-round RT-PCR was run on the TCR CDR3. TCRdb passed the multiplex PCR reads through MiXCR, listing each CDR3 protein once. The table has more than 650,000 distinct CDR3 sequences, approximately 14% seen once. This chain links TRBV5-6 with TRBJ2-1, with 11 bases that match TRBD2. The specimen sequenced was blood. This clonotype was sampled from a woman younger than 30 with Graves' hyperthyroidism. The CDR3 DNA follows: TGTGCCAGCAGCTACCTTCAGACTAGCGGGAATTTGGACAATGAGCAGTTCTTC. Protein product: CASSYLQTSGNLDNEQFF.